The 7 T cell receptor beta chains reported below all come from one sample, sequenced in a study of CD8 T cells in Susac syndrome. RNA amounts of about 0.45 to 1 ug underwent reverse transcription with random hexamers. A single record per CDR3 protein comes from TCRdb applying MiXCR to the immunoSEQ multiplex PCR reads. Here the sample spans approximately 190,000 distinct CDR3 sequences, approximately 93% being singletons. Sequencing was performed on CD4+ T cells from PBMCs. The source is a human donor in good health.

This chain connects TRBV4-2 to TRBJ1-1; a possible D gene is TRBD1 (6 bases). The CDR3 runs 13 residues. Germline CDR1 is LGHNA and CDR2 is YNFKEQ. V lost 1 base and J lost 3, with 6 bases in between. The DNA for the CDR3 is TGTGCCAGCAGCCAAGCAGGGGACACTGAAGCTTTCTTT. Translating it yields CASSQAGDTEAFF.

In DNA, the CDR3 is TGTGCCAGCAGCCTTCGTCCGGGACGGCAAAACTATGGCTACACCTTC. Protein sequence: CASSLRPGRQNYGYTF. The J gene is TRBJ1-2, the V gene TRBV3-1; weak D call: TRBD1 (5 bases). CDR1 is LGHDT and CDR2 is YNNKEL in the germline V gene (reference sequence). With 4 bases removed from V and 2 bases from J, the gap between germline ends came to 17 bases. The CDR3 has 16 residues.

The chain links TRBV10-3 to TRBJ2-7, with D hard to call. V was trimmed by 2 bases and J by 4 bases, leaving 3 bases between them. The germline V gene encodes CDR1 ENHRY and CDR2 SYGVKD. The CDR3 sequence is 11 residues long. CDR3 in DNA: TGTGCCATCAGTGAGGGGTACGAGCAGTACGTC. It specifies CAISEGYEQYV.

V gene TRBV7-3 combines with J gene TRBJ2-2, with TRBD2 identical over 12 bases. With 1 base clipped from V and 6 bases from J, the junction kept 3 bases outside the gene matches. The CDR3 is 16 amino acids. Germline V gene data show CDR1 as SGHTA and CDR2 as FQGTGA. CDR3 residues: CASSLMTSGGPGELFF. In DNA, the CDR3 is TGTGCCAGCAGCTTAATGACTAGCGGGGGCCCCGGGGAGCTGTTTTTT.

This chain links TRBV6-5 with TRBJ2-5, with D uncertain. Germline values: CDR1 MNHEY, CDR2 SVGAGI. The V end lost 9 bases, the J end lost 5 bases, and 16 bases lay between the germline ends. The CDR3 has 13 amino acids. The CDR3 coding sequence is TGTGCCAGTTCCTACACCCGGCGGGAGACCCAGTACTTC. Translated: CASSYTRRETQYF.

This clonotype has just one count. CDR3 DNA sequence: TGTGCCAGCAGCTTAGAGCCCCGCTACGAGCAGTACGTC. This encodes CASSLEPRYEQYV. The V call is TRBV7-2, the J call TRBJ2-7; D call uncertain. V lost 1 base and J lost 3, with 7 bases in between. CDR1 is SGHTA and CDR2 is FQGNSA in the germline V gene. The CDR3 runs to 13 residues.

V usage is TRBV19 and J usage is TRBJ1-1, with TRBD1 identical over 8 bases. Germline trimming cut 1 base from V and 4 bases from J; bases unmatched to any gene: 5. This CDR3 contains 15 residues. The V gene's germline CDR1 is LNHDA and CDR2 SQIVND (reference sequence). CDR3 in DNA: TGTGCCAGTAGTATAGGGACAGGGCGGACCACTGAAGCTTTCTTT. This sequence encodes CASSIGTGRTTEAFF.